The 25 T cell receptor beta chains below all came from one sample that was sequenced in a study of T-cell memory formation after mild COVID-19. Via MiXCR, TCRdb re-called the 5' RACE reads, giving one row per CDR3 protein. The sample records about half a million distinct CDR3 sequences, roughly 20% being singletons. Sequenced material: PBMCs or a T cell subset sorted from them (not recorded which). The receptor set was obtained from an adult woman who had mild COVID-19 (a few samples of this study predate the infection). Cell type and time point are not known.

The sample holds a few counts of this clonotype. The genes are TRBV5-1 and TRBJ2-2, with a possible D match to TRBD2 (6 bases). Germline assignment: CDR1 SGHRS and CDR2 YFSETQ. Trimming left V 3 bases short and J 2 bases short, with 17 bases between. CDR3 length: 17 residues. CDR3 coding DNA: TGCGCCAGCAGCTCGCCGACTAGACATTTAAACACCGGGGAGCTGTTTTTT. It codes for CASSSPTRHLNTGELFF.

The CDR3 reads CASSRGTGLVADTQYF. The CDR3 bases are TGTGCCAGCAGTCGTGGGACAGGGTTAGTTGCAGATACGCAGTATTTT. This chain uses TRBV3-1 with TRBJ2-3, with 9 bases matching TRBD1. Germline CDR1 reads LGHDT; CDR2 reads YNNKEL (reference sequence). The CDR3 has 16 residues. V lost 6 bases, J lost 4 bases, and 11 bases stayed unmatched.

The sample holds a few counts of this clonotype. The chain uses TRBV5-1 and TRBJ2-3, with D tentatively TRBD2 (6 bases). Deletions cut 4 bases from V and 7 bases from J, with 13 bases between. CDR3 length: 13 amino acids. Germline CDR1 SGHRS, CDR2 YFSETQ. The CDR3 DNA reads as TGCGCCAGCAGCCCTCCCGGGGGAAATACGCAGTATTTT. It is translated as CASSPPGGNTQYF. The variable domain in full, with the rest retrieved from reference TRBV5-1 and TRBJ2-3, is KAGVTQTPRYLIKTRGQQVTLSCSPISGHRSVSWYQQTPGQGLQFLFEYFSETQRNKGNFPGRFSGRQFSNSRSEMNVSTLELGDSALYLCASSPPGGNTQYFGPGTRLTVL.

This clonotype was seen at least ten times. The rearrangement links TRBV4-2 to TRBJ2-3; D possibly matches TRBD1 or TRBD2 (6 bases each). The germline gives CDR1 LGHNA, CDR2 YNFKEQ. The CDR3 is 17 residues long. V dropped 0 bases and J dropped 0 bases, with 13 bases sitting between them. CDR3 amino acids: CASSQDPGGSSTDTQYF. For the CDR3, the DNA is TGTGCCAGCAGCCAAGACCCCGGGGGCTCTAGCACAGATACGCAGTATTTT.

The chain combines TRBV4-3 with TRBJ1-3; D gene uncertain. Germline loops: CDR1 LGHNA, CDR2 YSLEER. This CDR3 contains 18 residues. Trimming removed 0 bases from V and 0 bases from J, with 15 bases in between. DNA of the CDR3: TGCGCCAGCAGCCAAGATTTCGCAGACTCGAGCTCTGGAAACACCATATATTTT. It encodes CASSQDFADSSSGNTIYF.

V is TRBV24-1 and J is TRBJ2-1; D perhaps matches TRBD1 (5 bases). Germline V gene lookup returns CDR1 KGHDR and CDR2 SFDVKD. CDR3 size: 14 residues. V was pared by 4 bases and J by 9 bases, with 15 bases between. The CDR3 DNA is TGTGCCACCAGTGACATCAGGGAAACGGGTGAGCAGTTCTTC. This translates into CATSDIRETGEQFF.

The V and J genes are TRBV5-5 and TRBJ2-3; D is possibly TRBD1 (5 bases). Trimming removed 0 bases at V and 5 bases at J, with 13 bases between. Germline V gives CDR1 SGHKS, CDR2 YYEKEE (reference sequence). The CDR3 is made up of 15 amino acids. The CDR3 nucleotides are TGTGCCAGCAGCTTGGAGCAGGGAAGACTAGATACGCAGTATTTT. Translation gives CASSLEQGRLDTQYF.

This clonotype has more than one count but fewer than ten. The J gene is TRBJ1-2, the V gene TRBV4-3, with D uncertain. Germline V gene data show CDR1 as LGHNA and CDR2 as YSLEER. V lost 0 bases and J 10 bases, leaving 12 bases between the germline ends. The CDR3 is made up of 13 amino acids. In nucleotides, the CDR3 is TGCGCCAGCAGCCAAGATACGACTTTTGCCTACACCTTC. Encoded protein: CASSQDTTFAYTF.

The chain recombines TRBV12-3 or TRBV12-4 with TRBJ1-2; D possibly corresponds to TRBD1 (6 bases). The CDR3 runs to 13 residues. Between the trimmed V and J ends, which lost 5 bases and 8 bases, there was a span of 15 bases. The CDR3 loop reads CASSLTGLPGYTF. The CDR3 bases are TGTGCCAGCAGTCTTACAGGGCTACCAGGCTACACCTTC.

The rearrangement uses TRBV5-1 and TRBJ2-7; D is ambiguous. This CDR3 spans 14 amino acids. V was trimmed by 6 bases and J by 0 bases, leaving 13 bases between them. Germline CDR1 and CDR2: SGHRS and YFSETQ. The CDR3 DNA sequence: TGCGCCAGCAAGGCAAGTACAAGCTCCTACGAGCAGTACTTC. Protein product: CASKASTSSYEQYF. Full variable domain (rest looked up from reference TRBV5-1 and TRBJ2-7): KAGVTQTPRYLIKTRGQQVTLSCSPISGHRSVSWYQQTPGQGLQFLFEYFSETQRNKGNFPGRFSGRQFSNSRSEMNVSTLELGDSALYLCASKASTSSYEQYFGPGTRLTVT.

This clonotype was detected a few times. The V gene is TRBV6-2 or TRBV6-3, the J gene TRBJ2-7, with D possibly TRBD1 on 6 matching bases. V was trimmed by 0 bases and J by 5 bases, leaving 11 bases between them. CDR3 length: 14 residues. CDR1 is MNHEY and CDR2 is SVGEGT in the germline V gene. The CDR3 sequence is CASSYSGQSDEQYF. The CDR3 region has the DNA TGTGCCAGCAGTTACTCCGGACAGTCTGACGAGCAGTACTTC.

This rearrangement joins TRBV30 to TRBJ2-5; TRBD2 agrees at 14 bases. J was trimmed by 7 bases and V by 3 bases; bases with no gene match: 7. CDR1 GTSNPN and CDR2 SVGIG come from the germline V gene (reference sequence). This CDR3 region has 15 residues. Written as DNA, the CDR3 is TGTGCCTGGAGAGCGGGACTAGCGGGGGCCGGGACCCAGTACTTC. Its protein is CAWRAGLAGAGTQYF.

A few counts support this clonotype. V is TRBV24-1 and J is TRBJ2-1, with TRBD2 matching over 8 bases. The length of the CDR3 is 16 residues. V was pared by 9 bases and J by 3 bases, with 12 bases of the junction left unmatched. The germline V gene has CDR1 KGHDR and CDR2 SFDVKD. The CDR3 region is CATSTPGGGYYNEQFF. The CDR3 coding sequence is TGTGCCACCTCAACCCCCGGGGGGGGCTACTACAATGAGCAGTTCTTC.

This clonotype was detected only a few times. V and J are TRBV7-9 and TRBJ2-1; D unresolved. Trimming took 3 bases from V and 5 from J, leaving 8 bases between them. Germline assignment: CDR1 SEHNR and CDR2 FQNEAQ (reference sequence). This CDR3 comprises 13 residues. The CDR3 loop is CASSLDANNEQFF. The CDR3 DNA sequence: TGTGCCAGCAGCTTGGACGCCAACAATGAGCAGTTCTTC.

The CDR3 spells CASSEGQGSSYEQYF. The CDR3 DNA reads as TGTGCCAGCAGTGAAGGACAGGGAAGCTCCTACGAGCAGTACTTC. V usage is TRBV6-1 and J usage is TRBJ2-7; TRBD1 agrees at 7 bases. In germline, CDR1 is MNHNS, CDR2 SASEGT. The CDR3 spans 15 residues. V dropped 1 base and J dropped 0; count of bases not matched to a gene: 3.

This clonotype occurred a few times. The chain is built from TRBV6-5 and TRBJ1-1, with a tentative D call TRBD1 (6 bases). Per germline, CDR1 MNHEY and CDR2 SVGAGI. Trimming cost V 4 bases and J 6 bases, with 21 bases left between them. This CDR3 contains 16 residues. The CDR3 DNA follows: TGTGCCAGCAGTTCCGTAACCTCCAGGGGTGTCGCTGAAGCTTTCTTT. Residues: CASSSVTSRGVAEAFF.

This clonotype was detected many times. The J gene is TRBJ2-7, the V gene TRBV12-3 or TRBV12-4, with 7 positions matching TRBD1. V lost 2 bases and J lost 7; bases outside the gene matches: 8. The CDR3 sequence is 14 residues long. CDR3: CASSLWTGTGEQYF. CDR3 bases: TGTGCCAGCAGTTTATGGACAGGCACCGGGGAGCAGTACTTC.

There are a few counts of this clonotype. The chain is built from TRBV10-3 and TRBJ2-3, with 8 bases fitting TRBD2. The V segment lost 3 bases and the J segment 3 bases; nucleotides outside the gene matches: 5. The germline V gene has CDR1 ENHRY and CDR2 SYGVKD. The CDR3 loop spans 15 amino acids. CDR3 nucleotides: TGTGCCATCAGTGACGGGGGGGCCGGGACAGATACGCAGTATTTT. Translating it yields CAISDGGAGTDTQYF.

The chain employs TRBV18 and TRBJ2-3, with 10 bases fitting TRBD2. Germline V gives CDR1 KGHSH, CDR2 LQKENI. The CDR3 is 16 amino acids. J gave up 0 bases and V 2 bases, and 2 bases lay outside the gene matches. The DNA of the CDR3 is TGTGCCAGCTCACCAATGACTAGCGGGAGCACAGATACGCAGTATTTT. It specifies CASSPMTSGSTDTQYF.

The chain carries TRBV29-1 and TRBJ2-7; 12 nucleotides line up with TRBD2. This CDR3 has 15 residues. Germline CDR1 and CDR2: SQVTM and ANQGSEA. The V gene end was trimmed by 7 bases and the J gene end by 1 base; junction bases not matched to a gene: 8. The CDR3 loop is CSAGRTSGISYEQYF. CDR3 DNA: TGCAGCGCCGGCCGGACTAGCGGGATTTCCTACGAGCAGTACTTC.

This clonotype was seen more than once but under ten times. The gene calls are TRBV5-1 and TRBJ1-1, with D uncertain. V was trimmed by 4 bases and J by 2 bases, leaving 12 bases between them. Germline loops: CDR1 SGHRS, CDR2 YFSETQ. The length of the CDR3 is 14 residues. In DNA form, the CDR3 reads TGCGCCAGCAGCCCCCAAAGCAGTAACACTGAAGCTTTCTTT. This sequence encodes CASSPQSSNTEAFF.

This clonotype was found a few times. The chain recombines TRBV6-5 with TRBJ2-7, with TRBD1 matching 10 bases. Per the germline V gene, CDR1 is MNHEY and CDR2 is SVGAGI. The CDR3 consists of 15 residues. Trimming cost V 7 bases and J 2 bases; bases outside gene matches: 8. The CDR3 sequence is CASTLGTGVAYEQYF. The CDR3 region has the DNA TGTGCCAGCACCCTCGGGACAGGGGTGGCCTACGAGCAGTACTTC.

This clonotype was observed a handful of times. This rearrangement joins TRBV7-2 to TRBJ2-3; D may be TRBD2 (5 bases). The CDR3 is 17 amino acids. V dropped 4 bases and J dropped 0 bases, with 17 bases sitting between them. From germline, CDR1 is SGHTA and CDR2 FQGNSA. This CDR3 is CASSSLFERLSTDTQYF. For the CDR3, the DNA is TGTGCCAGCAGCTCGCTTTTCGAGCGGCTAAGCACAGATACGCAGTATTTT.

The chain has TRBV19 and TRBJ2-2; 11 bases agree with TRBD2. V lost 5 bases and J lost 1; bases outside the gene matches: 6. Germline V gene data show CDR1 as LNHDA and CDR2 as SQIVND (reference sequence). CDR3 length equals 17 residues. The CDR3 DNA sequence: TGTGCCAGTAGTTCTCGGACTAGCGGGCTGAACACCGGGGAGCTGTTTTTT. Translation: CASSSRTSGLNTGELFF.

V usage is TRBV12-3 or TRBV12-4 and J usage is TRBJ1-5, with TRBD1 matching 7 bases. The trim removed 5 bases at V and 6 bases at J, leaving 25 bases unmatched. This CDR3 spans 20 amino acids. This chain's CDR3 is CASSLRGPPNPTGTVQPQHF. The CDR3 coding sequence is TGTGCCAGCAGTCTTAGGGGGCCTCCCAATCCGACAGGTACGGTTCAGCCCCAGCATTTT.